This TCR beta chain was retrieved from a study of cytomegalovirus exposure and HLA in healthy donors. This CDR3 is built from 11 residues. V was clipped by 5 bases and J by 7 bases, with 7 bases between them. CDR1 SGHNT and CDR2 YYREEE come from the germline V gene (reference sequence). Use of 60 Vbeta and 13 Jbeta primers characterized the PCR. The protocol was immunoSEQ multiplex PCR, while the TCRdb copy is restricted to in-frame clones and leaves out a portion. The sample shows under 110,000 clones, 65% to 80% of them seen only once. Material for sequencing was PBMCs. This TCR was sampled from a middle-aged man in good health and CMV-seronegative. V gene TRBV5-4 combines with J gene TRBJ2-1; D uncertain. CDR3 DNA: TGTGCCAGCAGACTCAATAATGAGCAGTTCTTC. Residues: CASRLNNEQFF.